This T cell receptor beta chain was recovered during a study of OX40 agonist ivuxolimab in advanced cancers. Study results and caveats: The study found among the lowest clonal expansion in partial responders at 0.1-3.0 mg/kg.

Comment on this clone: Its target is not known.

Method: immunoSEQ multiplex PCR; TCRdb's copy keeps in-frame clones and lacks some. The sample lists tens of thousands of clones; about 90% were seen once. V shed 7 bases and J 2 bases; nucleotides not matched to a gene: 12. The CDR3 totals 17 residues. Germline V CDR1 and CDR2: SGHAT, FQNNGV. The rearrangement joins TRBV11-2 to TRBJ1-3; 9 nucleotides align to TRBD1. The sample in question was CD4+ or CD8+ T cells sorted from blood, obtained in a trial of the OX40 agonist ivuxolimab. The source of this sequence is an adult with an advanced solid tumor such as melanoma, head and neck, liver or kidney cancer. The CDR3 nucleotides read TGTGCCAGCACCCCACTTCGCAGGGACAGGGCTGGAAACACCATATATTTT. It encodes CASTPLRRDRAGNTIYF. Complete variable domain (other parts from reference TRBV11-2 and TRBJ1-3): EAGVAQSPRYKIIEKRQSVAFWCNPISGHATLYWYQQILGQGPKLLIQFQNNGVVDDSQLPKDRFSAERLKGVDSTLKIQPAKLEDSAVYLCASTPLRRDRAGNTIYFGEGSWLTVV.